These T cell receptor beta chains were read from a single sample in a study of T cells after yellow fever vaccination. MiXCR was run by TCRdb on the 5' RACE reads, yielding one entry per CDR3 protein. The data contain more than 90,000 distinct CDR3 sequences, about 7.8% of them singletons. This sample comprised CD4+ T cells sorted from PBMCs, obtained 35 to 50 days after the first yellow fever vaccination. These receptors originate from a young man who received the YFV17D yellow fever vaccine. Both conserved end residues are part of each CDR3. A D gene is named only where the DNA matches it firmly. The listing skips clone size in some rows; elsewhere it reads once, few, many or a size class.

J gene,D gene,V gene,clone size,CDR3 DNA,CDR3 protein
TRBJ2-3,NA,TRBV11-2,many,TGTGCCAGCAGCTTTGGACAGATCACAGATACGCAGTATTTT,CASSFGQITDTQYF
TRBJ1-5,NA,TRBV20-1,many,TGCAGTGGAGCGGGGGGGGCCATTAATCAGCCCCAGCATTTT,CSGAGGAINQPQHF
TRBJ1-2,NA,TRBV12-3/TRBV12-4,many,TGTGCCAGCACCCTCGGCGGGCAGCTATCTGGCTACACCTTC,CASTLGGQLSGYTF
TRBJ2-4,NA,TRBV3-1,many,TGTGCCAGCAGCCAAGTTTCGGGTTCCGCCAAAAACATTCAGTACTTC,CASSQVSGSAKNIQYF
TRBJ2-1,NA,TRBV6-2/TRBV6-3,few,TGTGCCAGCAGACTCACGACTAGCTCCTACAATGAGCAGTTCTTC,CASRLTTSSYNEQFF
TRBJ1-5,NA,TRBV12-3/TRBV12-4,many,TGTGCCAGCAGTTTGGCAGGGCAAAATCAGCCCCAGCATTTT,CASSLAGQNQPQHF
TRBJ2-2,NA,TRBV7-3,many,TGTGCCAGCAGCTTGTATGGGGGACGGACCGGGGAGCTGTTTTTT,CASSLYGGRTGELFF
TRBJ2-1,TRBD2,TRBV5-1,many,TGCGCCAGCAGCTTGAAGCGGGGGACCTACAATGAGCAGTTCTTC,CASSLKRGTYNEQFF
TRBJ1-6,NA,TRBV12-3/TRBV12-4,many,TGTGCCAGCAGTTTGATGGGCTCCTATAATTCACCCCTCCACTTT,CASSLMGSYNSPLHF
TRBJ2-5,TRBD1,TRBV11-1,many,TGTGCCAGCAGCTGGTCCGGGACAGGGAAAGAGACCCAGTACTTC,CASSWSGTGKETQYF
TRBJ2-2,NA,TRBV12-3/TRBV12-4,many,TGTGCCAGCCGCGTCGGTGCGAACACCGGGGAGCTGTTTTTT,CASRVGANTGELFF
TRBJ2-2,NA,TRBV4-1,many,TGCGCCAGCAGCCAAAACAGGAAGAACACCGGGGAGCTGTTTTTT,CASSQNRKNTGELFF
TRBJ2-1,TRBD1,TRBV6-5,many,TGTGCCAGCAGTTACTTAGGACAGGGAGAAAATGAGCAGTTCTTC,CASSYLGQGENEQFF
TRBJ2-7,NA,TRBV6-5,many,TGTGCCAGCAGTTACTCCCCGGGCTACTACGAGCAGTACTTC,CASSYSPGYYEQYF
TRBJ1-3,NA,TRBV7-9,many,TGTGCCAGCAGCTTAGAGACAGGAGGAAACACCATATATTTT,CASSLETGGNTIYF
TRBJ2-2,TRBD1,TRBV12-3/TRBV12-4,NA,TGTGCCAGCTTCCCTTACAGGGGGAACACCGGGGAGCTGTTTTTT,CASFPYRGNTGELFF
TRBJ1-6,NA,TRBV6-5,many,TGTGCCAGCAGTTACACAGGGAATAATTCACCCCTCCACTTT,CASSYTGNNSPLHF
TRBJ2-3,NA,TRBV7-2,many,TGTGCCAGCAGCTTAGGGAGGTCCCAGAATACGCAGTATTTT,CASSLGRSQNTQYF
TRBJ2-1,NA,TRBV4-2,NA,TGTGCCAGCAGCCAAGATAACCCCCGGAATAGCCGGTCGTACAATGAGCAGTTCTTC,CASSQDNPRNSRSYNEQFF
TRBJ2-3,TRBD2,TRBV7-2,many,TGTGCCAGCAGCCGGACCTCTAGCGGGGGGGCAGATACGCAGTATTTT,CASSRTSSGGADTQYF
TRBJ2-1,NA,TRBV5-1,many,TGCGCCAGCAGCACCGGACCGGTTAGCTCCTACAATGAGCAGTTCTTC,CASSTGPVSSYNEQFF
TRBJ2-2,TRBD2,TRBV7-2,many,TGTGCCAGCAGAGTAGCGGGGGGGCCCTCCGGGGAGCTGTTTTTT,CASRVAGGPSGELFF
TRBJ2-7,TRBD1,TRBV18,NA,TGTGCCAGCTCACCCCCGACAGGGCCGCCCTACGAGCAGTACTTC,CASSPPTGPPYEQYF
TRBJ2-5,TRBD2,TRBV4-2,few,TGTGCCAGCAGCCCCGGGACTAGCGGGGGGGCCCAAGAGACCCAGTACTTC,CASSPGTSGGAQETQYF
TRBJ2-2,TRBD1,TRBV20-1,many,TGCAGTGCGGTCCAGGGGGCGGGCACCGGGGAGCTGTTTTTT,CSAVQGAGTGELFF
TRBJ1-1,NA,TRBV7-9,many,TGTGCCAGCAGCCCGCTTGGGGGAAACACTGAAGCTTTCTTT,CASSPLGGNTEAFF
TRBJ2-2,NA,TRBV7-2,NA,TGTGCCAGCAGCTTATCGGGCAGGGGTATTTCCGGGGAGCTGTTTTTT,CASSLSGRGISGELFF
TRBJ2-5,NA,TRBV5-1,many,TGCGCCAGCAGCTCCGACCGGGGGCTTGAGACCCAGTACTTC,CASSSDRGLETQYF
TRBJ2-2,NA,TRBV5-1,many,TGCGCCAGCAGCTTGTTGGGCGTGAACACCGGGGAGCTGTTTTTT,CASSLLGVNTGELFF
TRBJ1-1,NA,TRBV3-1,many,TGTGCCAGCAGCCAAAAGGGGATAAGCAGTGAAGCTTTCTTT,CASSQKGISSEAFF
TRBJ1-1,NA,TRBV5-1,few,TGCGCCAGCAGTGACAGGCTGAACACTGAAGCTTTCTTT,CASSDRLNTEAFF
TRBJ2-5,TRBD2,TRBV12-3/TRBV12-4,many,TGTGCCAGCAGTTTATGGGGGCTAGCGGGGCAAGAGACCCAGTACTTC,CASSLWGLAGQETQYF
TRBJ1-1,TRBD1,TRBV5-1,many,TGCGCCAGCGTATACGACCAGGGGGCGGAAGCTTTCTTT,CASVYDQGAEAFF
TRBJ2-5,NA,TRBV3-1,NA,TGTGCCAGCAGCCTTGGAGGAGGGGGGGGGGAGACCCAGTACTTC,CASSLGGGGGETQYF
TRBJ1-6,NA,TRBV12-3/TRBV12-4,many,TGTGCCACCACCTTGGGGGGTAGTATGAATTCACCCCTCCACTTT,CATTLGGSMNSPLHF
TRBJ2-2,TRBD1,TRBV5-8,many,TGTGCCAGCAGCTCGACCCGATGGACAGGTCACACCGGGGAGCTGTTTTTT,CASSSTRWTGHTGELFF
TRBJ2-2,NA,TRBV4-3,many,TGCGCCAGCAGCCCTCGAGAGGGTACCGGGGAGCTGTTTTTT,CASSPREGTGELFF
TRBJ2-3,TRBD1,TRBV12-3/TRBV12-4,many,TGTGCCAGCAGGTGGACAGGGGGCGCAGATACGCAGTATTTT,CASRWTGGADTQYF
TRBJ2-3,TRBD2,TRBV7-6,many,TGTGCCAGCAGCTTAGCCCCAACTAGCGGGGGGCGCACAGATACGCAGTATTTT,CASSLAPTSGGRTDTQYF
TRBJ2-7,TRBD1,TRBV6-5,many,TGTGCCAGCAGTTACCAACCCCACCCGGGACAGGGTTCCTCCTACGAGCAGTACTTC,CASSYQPHPGQGSSYEQYF
TRBJ1-5,NA,TRBV6-2/TRBV6-3,many,TGTGCCAGCACAAAAGGCAGGGTCGGCAATCAGCCCCAGCATTTT,CASTKGRVGNQPQHF
TRBJ1-5,NA,TRBV2,many,TGTGCCAGCAGTGCATCCTCGGGAGTAAGTCAGCCCCAGCATTTT,CASSASSGVSQPQHF
TRBJ2-3,NA,TRBV5-1,many,TGCGCCAGCACTCCATCTACGGCTCTCACAGATACGCAGTATTTT,CASTPSTALTDTQYF
TRBJ2-1,NA,TRBV28,many,TGTGCCAGCAGGGGAGCAGGACTCTACGGGGTTACTGAGCAGTTCTTC,CASRGAGLYGVTEQFF
TRBJ1-5,NA,TRBV9,many,TGTGCCAGCAGCAAGCCAGATCGGATTCCCCAGCATTTT,CASSKPDRIPQHF